Listed here is a single T cell receptor beta chain. Its antigen is not known. One end of the junction varies from germline; a read error may be responsible. A modified ARM-PCR protocol with three rounds of nested PCR amplified TCRbeta. TCRdb fed the multiplex PCR reads into MiXCR, producing one record per CDR3 protein. The sample yields 120,000 or so distinct CDR3 sequences, under 90% seen once. This CDR3 comprises 17 residues. The germline gives CDR1 LGHNA, CDR2 YSLEER. These data originate in a study of tumor and adjacent non-tumor tissue in lung cancer. Study at large: Patients were aged about 31 to 76, approximately 11 men and about 5 women, stage I to III.

Study-level points and caveats: Top 100 clones took a larger repertoire share in normal lung.

No cell sorting was done before RNA was extracted from the tissue. Between August and November 2014, newly diagnosed, chemotherapy-naive lung cancer patients underwent thoracic surgery in China. The sequence came from a man aged 70-80 years with non-small cell lung cancer. Sequenced: lung tumor tissue. The gene calls are TRBV4-3 and TRBJ2-1; 8 bases are a match to TRBD2. The CDR3 DNA follows: TGCGCCAGCACCCAAGACTCAGCGGGAGCTGAATACAATGAGCATTTCTTC. Its protein is CASTQDSAGAEYNEHFF.